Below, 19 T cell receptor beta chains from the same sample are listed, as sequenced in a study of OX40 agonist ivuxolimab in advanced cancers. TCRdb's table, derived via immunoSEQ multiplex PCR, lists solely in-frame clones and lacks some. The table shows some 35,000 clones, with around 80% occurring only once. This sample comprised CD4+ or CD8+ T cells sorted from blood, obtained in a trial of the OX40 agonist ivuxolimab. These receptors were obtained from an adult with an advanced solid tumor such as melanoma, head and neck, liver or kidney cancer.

The CDR3 sequence is CASSLRGGNKGAGELFF. The CDR3 bases are TGTGCCAGCAGCTTAAGGGGCGGAAACAAGGGGGCCGGGGAGCTGTTTTTT. J is TRBJ2-2 and V is TRBV7-3, with TRBD1 as a possible D gene (6 bases). V shed 1 base and J shed 6 bases, with 18 bases lying between them. The CDR3 consists of 17 residues. CDR1 is SGHTA and CDR2 is FQGTGA in the germline V gene.

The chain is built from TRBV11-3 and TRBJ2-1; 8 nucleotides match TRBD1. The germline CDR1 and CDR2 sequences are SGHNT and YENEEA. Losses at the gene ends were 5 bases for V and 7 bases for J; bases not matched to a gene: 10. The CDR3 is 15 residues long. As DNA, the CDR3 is TGTGCCAGCAGCCCGGGTCAGGGGGCGAAGAATGAGCAGTTCTTC. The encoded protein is CASSPGQGAKNEQFF.

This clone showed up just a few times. The CDR3 DNA reads TGTGCCAGCAGCCAAGAGCTAGCGGGGCTAAATGAGCAGTTCTTC. This gives the protein CASSQELAGLNEQFF. The V gene is TRBV14, the J gene TRBJ2-1; TRBD2 agrees at 9 bases. V trimming: 0 bases; J trimming: 7 bases; junction bases outside the gene matches: 4. The germline V gene encodes CDR1 SGHDN and CDR2 FVKESK. This CDR3 is built from 15 residues.

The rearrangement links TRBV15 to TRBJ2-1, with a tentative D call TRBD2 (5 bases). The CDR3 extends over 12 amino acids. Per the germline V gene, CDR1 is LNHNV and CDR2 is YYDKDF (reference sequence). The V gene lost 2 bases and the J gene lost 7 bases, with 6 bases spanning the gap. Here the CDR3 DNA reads TGTGCCACCAGCAGAAGGGAGAATGAGCAGTTCTTC. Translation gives CATSRRENEQFF.

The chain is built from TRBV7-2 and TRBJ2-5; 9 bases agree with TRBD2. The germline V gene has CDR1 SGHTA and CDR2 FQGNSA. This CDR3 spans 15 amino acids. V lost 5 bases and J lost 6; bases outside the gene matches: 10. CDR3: CASSLNSGSGKTQYF. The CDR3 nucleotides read TGTGCCAGCAGCCTCAATAGCGGGAGCGGGAAGACCCAGTACTTC.

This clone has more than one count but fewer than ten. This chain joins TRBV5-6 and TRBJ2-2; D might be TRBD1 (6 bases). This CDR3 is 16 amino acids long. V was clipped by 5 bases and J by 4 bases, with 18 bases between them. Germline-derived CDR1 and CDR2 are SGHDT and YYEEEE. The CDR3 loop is CASRELSGVGTGELFF. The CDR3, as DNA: TGTGCCAGCAGAGAATTGTCAGGGGTGGGCACCGGGGAGCTGTTTTTT.

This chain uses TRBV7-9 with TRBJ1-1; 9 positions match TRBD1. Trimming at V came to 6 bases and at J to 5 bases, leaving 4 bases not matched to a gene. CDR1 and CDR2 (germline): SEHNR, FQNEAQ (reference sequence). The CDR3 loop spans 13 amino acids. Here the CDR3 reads CASRYGQGTEAFF. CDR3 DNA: TGTGCCAGCAGATACGGACAGGGGACTGAAGCTTTCTTT.

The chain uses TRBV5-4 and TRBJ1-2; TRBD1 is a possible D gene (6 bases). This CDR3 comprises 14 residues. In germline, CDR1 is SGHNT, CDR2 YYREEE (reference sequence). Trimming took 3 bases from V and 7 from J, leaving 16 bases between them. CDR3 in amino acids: CASSSIGGAFGYTF. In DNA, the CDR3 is TGTGCCAGCAGCTCAATAGGGGGGGCGTTTGGCTACACCTTC.

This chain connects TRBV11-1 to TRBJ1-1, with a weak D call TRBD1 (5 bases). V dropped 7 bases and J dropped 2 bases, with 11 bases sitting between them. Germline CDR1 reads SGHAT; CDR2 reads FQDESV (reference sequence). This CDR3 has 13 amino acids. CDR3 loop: CASTPGDNTEAFF. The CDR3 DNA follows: TGTGCCAGCACTCCCGGGGACAACACTGAAGCTTTCTTT.

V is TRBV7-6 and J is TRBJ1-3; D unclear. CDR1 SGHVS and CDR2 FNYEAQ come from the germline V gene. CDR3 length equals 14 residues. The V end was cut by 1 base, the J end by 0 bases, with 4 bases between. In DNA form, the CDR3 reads TGTGCCAGCAGCTTAGGGGGCTCTGGAAACACCATATATTTT. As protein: CASSLGGSGNTIYF.

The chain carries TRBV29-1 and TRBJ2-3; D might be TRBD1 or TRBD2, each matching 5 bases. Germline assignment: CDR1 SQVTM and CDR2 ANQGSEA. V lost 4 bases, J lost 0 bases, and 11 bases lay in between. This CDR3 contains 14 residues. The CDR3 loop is CSVAGTGSTDTQYF. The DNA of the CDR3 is TGCAGCGTTGCCGGGACGGGGAGCACAGATACGCAGTATTTT.

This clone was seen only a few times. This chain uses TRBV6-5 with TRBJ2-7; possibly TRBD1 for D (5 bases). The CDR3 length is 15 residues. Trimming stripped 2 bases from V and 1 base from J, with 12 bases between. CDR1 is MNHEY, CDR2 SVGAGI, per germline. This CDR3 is CASSYTSGQSYEQYF. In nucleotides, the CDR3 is TGTGCCAGCAGTTACACCTCAGGGCAATCCTACGAGCAGTACTTC.

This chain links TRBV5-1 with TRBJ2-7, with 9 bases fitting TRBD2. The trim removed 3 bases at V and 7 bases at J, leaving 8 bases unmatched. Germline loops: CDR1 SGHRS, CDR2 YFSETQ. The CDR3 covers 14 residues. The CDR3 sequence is CASSSTAGGREQYF. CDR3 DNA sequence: TGCGCCAGCAGCTCGACAGCGGGGGGCCGGGAGCAGTACTTC. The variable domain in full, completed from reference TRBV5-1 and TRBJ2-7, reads KAGVTQTPRYLIKTRGQQVTLSCSPISGHRSVSWYQQTPGQGLQFLFEYFSETQRNKGNFPGRFSGRQFSNSRSEMNVSTLELGDSALYLCASSSTAGGREQYFGPGTRLTVT.

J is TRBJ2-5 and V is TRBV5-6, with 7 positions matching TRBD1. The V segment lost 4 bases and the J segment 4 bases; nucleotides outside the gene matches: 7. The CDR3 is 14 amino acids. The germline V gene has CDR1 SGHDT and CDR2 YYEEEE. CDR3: CASSGGDRVETQYF. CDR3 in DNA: TGTGCCAGCAGCGGGGGAGACAGGGTAGAGACCCAGTACTTC.

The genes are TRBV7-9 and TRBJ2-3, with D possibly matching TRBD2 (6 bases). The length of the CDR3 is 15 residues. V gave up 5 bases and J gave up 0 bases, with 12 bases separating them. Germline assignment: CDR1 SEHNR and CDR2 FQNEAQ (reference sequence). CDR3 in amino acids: CASSNRDLSTDTQYF. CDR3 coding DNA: TGTGCCAGCAGCAACCGGGACTTAAGCACAGATACGCAGTATTTT.

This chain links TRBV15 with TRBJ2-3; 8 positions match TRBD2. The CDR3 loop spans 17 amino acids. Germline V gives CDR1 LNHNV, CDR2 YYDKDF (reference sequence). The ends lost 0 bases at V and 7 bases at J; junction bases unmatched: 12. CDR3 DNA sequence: TGTGCCACCAGCAGAGATAGGGGCCGGGAGGGCCAATATACGCAGTATTTT. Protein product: CATSRDRGREGQYTQYF.

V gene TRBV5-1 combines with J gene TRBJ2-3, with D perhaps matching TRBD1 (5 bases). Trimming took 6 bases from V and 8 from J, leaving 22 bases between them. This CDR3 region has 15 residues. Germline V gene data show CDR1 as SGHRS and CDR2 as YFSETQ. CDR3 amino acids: CASTEYSPSRGTQYF. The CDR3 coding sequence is TGCGCCAGCACCGAATACAGCCCCTCTAGGGGTACGCAGTATTTT.

In nucleotides, the CDR3 is TGTGCCAGCAGGACGGGGGTGACTCAGCCCCAGCATTTT. This translates into CASRTGVTQPQHF. The chain links TRBV27 to TRBJ1-5; possibly TRBD1 for D (5 bases). This CDR3 has 13 amino acids. Trimming removed 6 bases from V and 6 bases from J, with 12 bases in between. Germline V CDR1 and CDR2: MNHEY, SMNVEV (reference sequence).

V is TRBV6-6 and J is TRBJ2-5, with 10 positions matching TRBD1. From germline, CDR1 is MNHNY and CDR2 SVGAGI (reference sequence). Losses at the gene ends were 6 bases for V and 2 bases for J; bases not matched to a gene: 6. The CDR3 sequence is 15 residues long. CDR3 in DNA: TGTGCCAGCAGATCCCCGGGACAGGGGCAAGAGACCCAGTACTTC. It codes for CASRSPGQGQETQYF.